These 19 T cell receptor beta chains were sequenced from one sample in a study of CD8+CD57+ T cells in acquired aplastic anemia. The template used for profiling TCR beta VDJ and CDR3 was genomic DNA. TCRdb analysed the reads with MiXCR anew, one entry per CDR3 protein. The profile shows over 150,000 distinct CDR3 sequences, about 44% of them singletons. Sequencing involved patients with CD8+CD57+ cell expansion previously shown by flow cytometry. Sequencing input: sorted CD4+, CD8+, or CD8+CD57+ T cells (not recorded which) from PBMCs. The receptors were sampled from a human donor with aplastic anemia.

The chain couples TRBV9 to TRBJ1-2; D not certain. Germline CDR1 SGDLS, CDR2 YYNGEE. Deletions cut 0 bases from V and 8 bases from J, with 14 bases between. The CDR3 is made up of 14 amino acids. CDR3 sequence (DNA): TGTGCCAGCAGCGTAGGGATGTTGGAGGGAGGCTACACCTTC. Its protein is CASSVGMLEGGYTF.

The CDR3 DNA reads TGTGCCAGCAGCCGGACAGGGGGCGTGGACGGAAAACTGTTTTTT. This encodes CASSRTGGVDGKLFF. This chain links TRBV4-2 with TRBJ1-4; 11 positions agree with TRBD1. This CDR3 has 15 amino acids. Looked up from germline, CDR1 is LGHNA and CDR2 is YNFKEQ. The J segment lost 10 bases and the V segment lost 4 bases, leaving 8 bases of the junction unmatched.

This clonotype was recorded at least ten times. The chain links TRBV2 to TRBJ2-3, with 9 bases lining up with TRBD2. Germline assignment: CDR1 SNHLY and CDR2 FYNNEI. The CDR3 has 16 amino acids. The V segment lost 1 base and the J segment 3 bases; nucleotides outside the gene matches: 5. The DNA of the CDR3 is TGTGCCAGCAGTGAAGGGCGGGGGGGCAGGACAGATACGCAGTATTTT. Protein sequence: CASSEGRGGRTDTQYF.

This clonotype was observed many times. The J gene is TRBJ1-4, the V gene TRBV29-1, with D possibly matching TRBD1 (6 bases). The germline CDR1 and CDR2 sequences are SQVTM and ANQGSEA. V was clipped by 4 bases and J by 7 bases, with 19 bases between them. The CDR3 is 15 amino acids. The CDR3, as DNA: TGCAGCGTTGGGGGAACCAAGGGAGGGGGTGAAAAACTGTTTTTT. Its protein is CSVGGTKGGGEKLFF.

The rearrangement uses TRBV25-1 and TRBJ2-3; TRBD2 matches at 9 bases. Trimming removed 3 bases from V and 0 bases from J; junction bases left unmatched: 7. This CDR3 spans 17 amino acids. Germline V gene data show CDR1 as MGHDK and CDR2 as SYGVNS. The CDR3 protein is CASSDRATSGSTDTQYF. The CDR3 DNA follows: TGTGCCAGCAGTGATCGTGCGACTAGCGGAAGCACAGATACGCAGTATTTT.

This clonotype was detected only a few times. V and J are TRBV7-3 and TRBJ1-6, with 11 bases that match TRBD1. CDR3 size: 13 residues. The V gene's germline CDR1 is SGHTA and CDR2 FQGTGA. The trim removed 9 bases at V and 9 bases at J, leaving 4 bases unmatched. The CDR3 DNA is TGTGCCAGTGGACAGGGGGCGGCTTCACCCCTCCACTTT. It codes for CASGQGAASPLHF.

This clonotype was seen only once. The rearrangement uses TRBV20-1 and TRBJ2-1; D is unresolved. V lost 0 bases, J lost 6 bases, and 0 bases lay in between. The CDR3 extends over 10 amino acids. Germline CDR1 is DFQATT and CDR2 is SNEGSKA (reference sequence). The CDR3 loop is CSARDNEQFF. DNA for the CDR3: TGCAGTGCTAGAGACAATGAGCAGTTCTTC.

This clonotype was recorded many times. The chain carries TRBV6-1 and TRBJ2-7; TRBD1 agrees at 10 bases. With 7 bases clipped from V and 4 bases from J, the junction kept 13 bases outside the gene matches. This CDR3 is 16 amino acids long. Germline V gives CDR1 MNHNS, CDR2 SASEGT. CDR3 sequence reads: CASTPTPGTGAYEQYF. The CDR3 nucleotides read TGTGCCAGCACCCCCACTCCCGGGACAGGGGCTTACGAGCAGTACTTC.

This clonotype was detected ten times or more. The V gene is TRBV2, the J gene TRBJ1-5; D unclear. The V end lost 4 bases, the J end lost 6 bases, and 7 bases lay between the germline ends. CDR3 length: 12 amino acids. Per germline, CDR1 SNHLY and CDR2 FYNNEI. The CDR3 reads CASSVQSQPQHF. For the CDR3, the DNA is TGTGCCAGCAGTGTACAGAGTCAGCCCCAGCATTTT.

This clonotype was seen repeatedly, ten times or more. CDR3 nucleotide sequence: TGTGCCAGCAGCGTGTCCACCGGGGAGCTGTTTTTT. Translation: CASSVSTGELFF. The genes are TRBV28 and TRBJ2-2; D unclear. Germline V gene sequence: CDR1 MDHEN, CDR2 SYDVKM. V lost 6 bases to trimming and J lost 4 bases, with 6 bases between them. The CDR3 spans 12 residues.

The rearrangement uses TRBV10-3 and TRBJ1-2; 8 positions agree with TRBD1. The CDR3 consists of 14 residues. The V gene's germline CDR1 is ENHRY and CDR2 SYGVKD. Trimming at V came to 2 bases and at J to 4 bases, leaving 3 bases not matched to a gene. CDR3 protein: CAISEDRGIYGYTF. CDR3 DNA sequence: TGTGCCATCAGTGAGGACAGGGGAATCTATGGCTACACCTTC.

As DNA, the CDR3 is TGTGCCAGCAGCTTAGTCGGGGGCGCGGGGTACGAGCAGTACTTC. Translation: CASSLVGGAGYEQYF. This chain joins TRBV7-2 and TRBJ2-7; either TRBD1 or TRBD2 may supply D (6 bases each). In germline, CDR1 is SGHTA, CDR2 FQGNSA. The CDR3 sequence is 15 residues long. The V gene lost 1 base and the J gene lost 4 bases, with 14 bases spanning the gap.

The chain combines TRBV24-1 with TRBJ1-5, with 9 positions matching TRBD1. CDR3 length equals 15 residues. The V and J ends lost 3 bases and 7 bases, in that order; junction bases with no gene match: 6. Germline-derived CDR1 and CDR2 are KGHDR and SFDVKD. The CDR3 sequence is CATSDQSTGGQPQHF. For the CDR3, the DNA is TGTGCCACCAGTGATCAATCAACAGGGGGCCAGCCCCAGCATTTT.

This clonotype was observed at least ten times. CDR3 in amino acids: CASSLTGVSYGYTF. The DNA of the CDR3 is TGTGCCAGCAGTCTAACAGGGGTGAGCTATGGCTACACCTTC. The chain couples TRBV7-8 to TRBJ1-2; the match to TRBD1 covers 7 bases. Germline CDR1 and CDR2: SGHVS and FQNEAQ. The CDR3 is 14 amino acids. J gave up 4 bases and V 6 bases, and 8 bases lay outside the gene matches.

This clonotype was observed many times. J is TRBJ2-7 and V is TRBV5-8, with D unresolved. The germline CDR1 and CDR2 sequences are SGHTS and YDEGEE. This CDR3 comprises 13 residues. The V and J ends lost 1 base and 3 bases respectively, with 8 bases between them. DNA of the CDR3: TGTGCCAGCAGCTTGTATTGGAACTACGAGCAGTACTTC. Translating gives CASSLYWNYEQYF.

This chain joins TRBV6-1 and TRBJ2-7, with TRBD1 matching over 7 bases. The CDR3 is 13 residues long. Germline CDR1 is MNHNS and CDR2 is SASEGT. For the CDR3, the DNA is TGTGCGTATTTGAGACAGGGTATGGGCGAGCAGTACTTC. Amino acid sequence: CAYLRQGMGEQYF.

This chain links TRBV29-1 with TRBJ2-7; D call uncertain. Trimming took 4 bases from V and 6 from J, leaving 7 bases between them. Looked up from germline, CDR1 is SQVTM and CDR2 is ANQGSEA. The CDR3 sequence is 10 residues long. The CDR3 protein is CSVADAEQYF. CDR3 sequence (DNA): TGCAGCGTTGCAGACGCCGAGCAGTACTTC.

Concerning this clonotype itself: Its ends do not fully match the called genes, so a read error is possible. The CDR3: CSVDAVGSEQFF. CDR3 DNA sequence: TGCAGCGTTGATGCGGTGGGGTCTGAGCAGTTCTTT. The chain has TRBV29-1 and TRBJ2-3; D gene unclear. Germline values: CDR1 SQVTM, CDR2 ANQGSEA. The CDR3 consists of 12 residues.

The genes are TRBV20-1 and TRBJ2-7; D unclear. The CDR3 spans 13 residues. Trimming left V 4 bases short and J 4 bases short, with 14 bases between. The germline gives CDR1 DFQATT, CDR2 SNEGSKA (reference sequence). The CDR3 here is CSANGRTGYEQYF. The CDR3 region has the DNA TGCAGTGCTAACGGACGAACCGGGTACGAGCAGTACTTC.